The clone carrying this T cell receptor (beta chain) appeared a few times. Its target is not known. These data come from a study of blood T cells in healthy people across ages. Study findings and constraints: Per million T cells, TCR beta diversity dropped about linearly as age rose.

Trimming stripped 1 base from V and 6 bases from J, with 7 bases between. Germline assignment: CDR1 SGHVS and CDR2 FNYEAQ. This CDR3 comprises 13 residues. There were at least 5.5 micrograms of total RNA extracted from every sample. A second PCR of roughly 7 to 11 cycles used a sample-barcoded 5' primer and a J-beta primer mix. TCRdb called the 5' RACE reads again in MiXCR, with one record for every CDR3 protein. The table records about 750,000 distinct CDR3 sequences, approximately 55% of them present only once. The J gene is TRBJ2-1, the V gene TRBV7-6; tentative D call: TRBD1 (6 bases). The source of this sequence is a man at least 80 years old in good health. Sequences were obtained from blood. The CDR3 loop reads CASSLGTANEQFF. In DNA form, the CDR3 reads TGTGCCAGCAGCTTAGGGACAGCCAATGAGCAGTTCTTC.